This passage covers 2 T cell receptor beta chains from one sample sequenced in a study of cytomegalovirus exposure and HLA in healthy donors. PCR involved 60 Vbeta and 13 Jbeta primers. Only in-frame clones appear in the TCRdb table, and some are missing; sequencing was by immunoSEQ multiplex PCR. In the table there are about 180,000 clones, approximately 80% of which are singletons. The sequencing input was PBMCs. All receptors come from a woman aged 45-59 years in good health and CMV-seronegative.

The genes are TRBV28 and TRBJ1-5, with D perhaps matching TRBD1 (6 bases). The germline gives CDR1 MDHEN, CDR2 SYDVKM. V shed 6 bases and J shed 5 bases, with 14 bases lying between them. The CDR3 is made up of 14 amino acids. The CDR3 DNA reads TGTGCCAGCAGATCCACAGGGACGCATCAGCCCCAGCATTTT. Its protein product is CASRSTGTHQPQHF.

This clone occurred a few times. This sequence joins TRBV6-1 and TRBJ2-3; TRBD2 is a possible D gene (6 bases). Germline assignment: CDR1 MNHNS and CDR2 SASEGT. V lost 10 bases to trimming and J lost 0 bases, with 14 bases between them. This CDR3 region has 14 residues. CDR3 DNA: TGTGCCATAGCTAGCGTGTCTAGCACAGATACGCAGTATTTT. Protein: CAIASVSSTDTQYF.